These 6 T cell receptor beta chains originate from one sample sequenced in a study of human T cells and chemical hapten exposure. MiXCR, applied by TCRdb to the RACE reads, yields one record per CDR3 protein. The table lists about 140,000 distinct CDR3 sequences, 10% to 15% of them singletons. The time point here: patch test 2, 6 weeks after DPC sensitization. The treatment is: therapeutic diphenylcyclopropenone sensitization with weekly scalp DPC. The sample here was whole blood, taken in connection with sensitization to the hapten diphenylcyclopropenone (DPC). All receptors derive from a woman aged 45 to 65 with alopecia areata. Some clones in this sample may be carry-over from other donors' samples.

This clonotype was seen repeatedly, ten times or more. This sequence joins TRBV20-1 and TRBJ1-2; TRBD1 is a possible D gene (5 bases). The CDR3 is made up of 12 amino acids. Deletions cut 1 base from V and 3 bases from J, with 6 bases between. The germline V gene encodes CDR1 DFQATT and CDR2 SNEGSKA (reference sequence). In DNA form, the CDR3 reads TGCAGTGCTAGAGTCAGGGACTATGGCTACACCTTC. Its protein is CSARVRDYGYTF.

The chain employs TRBV6-5 and TRBJ2-7, with no clear D. V lost 7 bases and J lost 2, with 9 bases in between. Germline CDR1 MNHEY, CDR2 SVGAGI. The CDR3 length is 12 residues. The CDR3 protein is CASINLPYEQYF. Written as DNA, the CDR3 is TGTGCCAGCATCAACCTTCCCTACGAGCAGTACTTC.

The chain has TRBV9 and TRBJ2-3, with TRBD1 matching 7 bases. V was pared by 4 bases and J by 0 bases, with 11 bases of the junction left unmatched. The CDR3 spans 17 residues. Germline V CDR1 and CDR2: SGDLS, YYNGEE. The CDR3 nucleotides are TGTGCCAGCAGCCTCAGGGGGAGCGGATCTAGCACAGATACGCAGTATTTT. Encoded protein: CASSLRGSGSSTDTQYF.

The gene calls are TRBV9 and TRBJ2-3; the match to TRBD2 covers 12 bases. CDR3 size: 16 residues. Germline V gene data show CDR1 as SGDLS and CDR2 as YYNGEE. J was trimmed by 5 bases and V by 7 bases; bases with no gene match: 11. The CDR3 is CASSPEGGLAGDTQYF. Written as DNA, the CDR3 is TGTGCCAGCTCTCCTGAAGGGGGACTAGCGGGAGATACGCAGTATTTT. Complete variable domain (other parts from reference TRBV9 and TRBJ2-3): DSGVTQTPKHLITATGQRVTLRCSPRSGDLSVYWYQQSLDQGLQFLIQYYNGEERAKGNILERFSAQQFPDLHSELNLSSLELGDSALYFCASSPEGGLAGDTQYFGPGTRLTVL.

The table lists this clonotype with a few counts. The rearrangement links TRBV6-2 or TRBV6-3 to TRBJ2-1; D remains ambiguous. This CDR3 is 13 amino acids long. From germline, CDR1 is MNHEY and CDR2 SVGEGT. The V end was cut by 0 bases, the J end by 9 bases, with 9 bases between. CDR3 protein: CASSYSFGSEQFF. In DNA form, the CDR3 reads TGTGCCAGCAGTTACTCGTTCGGTAGTGAGCAGTTCTTC.

CDR3 in DNA: TGCAGCGTTGAAGCCGCGGGGGGGCTCATTGAGACCCAGTACTTC. It is translated as CSVEAAGGLIETQYF. The chain employs TRBV29-1 and TRBJ2-5, with 9 bases identical to TRBD2. This CDR3 region has 15 residues. V lost 1 base and J lost 5; bases outside the gene matches: 8. Germline assignment: CDR1 SQVTM and CDR2 ANQGSEA.